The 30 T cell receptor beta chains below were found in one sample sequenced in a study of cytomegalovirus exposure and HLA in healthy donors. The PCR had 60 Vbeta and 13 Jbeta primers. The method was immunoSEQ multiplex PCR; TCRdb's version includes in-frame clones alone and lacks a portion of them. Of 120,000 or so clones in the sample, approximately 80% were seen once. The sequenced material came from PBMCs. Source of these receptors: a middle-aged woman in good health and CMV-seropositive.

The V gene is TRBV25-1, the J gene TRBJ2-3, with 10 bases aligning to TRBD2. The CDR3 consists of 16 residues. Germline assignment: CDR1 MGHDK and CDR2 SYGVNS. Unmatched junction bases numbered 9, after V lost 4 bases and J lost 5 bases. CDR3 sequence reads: CASSVSSGGPLDTQYF. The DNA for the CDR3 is TGTGCCAGCAGTGTGTCTAGCGGGGGACCTTTAGATACGCAGTATTTT.

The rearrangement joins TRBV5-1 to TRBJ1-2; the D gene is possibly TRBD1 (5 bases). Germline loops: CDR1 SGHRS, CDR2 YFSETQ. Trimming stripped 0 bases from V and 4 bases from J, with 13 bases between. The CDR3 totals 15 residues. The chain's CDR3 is CASSLADGGAYGYTF. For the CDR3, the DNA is TGCGCCAGCAGCTTGGCCGACGGGGGTGCCTATGGCTACACCTTC. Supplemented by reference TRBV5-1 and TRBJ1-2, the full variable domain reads KAGVTQTPRYLIKTRGQQVTLSCSPISGHRSVSWYQQTPGQGLQFLFEYFSETQRNKGNFPGRFSGRQFSNSRSEMNVSTLELGDSALYLCASSLADGGAYGYTFGSGTRLTVV.

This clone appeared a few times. The CDR3 sequence is CASSLGAGWQEKLFF. In nucleotides, the CDR3 is TGCGCCAGCAGCTTGGGGGCAGGGTGGCAGGAAAAACTGTTTTTT. The chain uses TRBV5-1 and TRBJ1-4, with D possibly matching TRBD1 (5 bases). The germline CDR1 and CDR2 sequences are SGHRS and YFSETQ. The CDR3 totals 15 residues. The V end was cut by 0 bases, the J end by 8 bases, with 14 bases between.

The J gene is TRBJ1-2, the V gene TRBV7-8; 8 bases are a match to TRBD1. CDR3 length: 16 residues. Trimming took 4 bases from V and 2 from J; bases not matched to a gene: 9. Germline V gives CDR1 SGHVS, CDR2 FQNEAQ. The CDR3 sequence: CASSSPRGRVNYGYTF. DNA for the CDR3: TGTGCCAGCAGCTCACCCAGGGGGCGAGTAAACTATGGCTACACCTTC.

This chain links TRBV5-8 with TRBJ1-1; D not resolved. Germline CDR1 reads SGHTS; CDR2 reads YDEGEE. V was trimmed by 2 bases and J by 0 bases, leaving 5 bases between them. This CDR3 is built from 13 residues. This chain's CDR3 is CASSFSVNTEAFF. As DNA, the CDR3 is TGTGCCAGCAGCTTTTCCGTGAACACTGAAGCTTTCTTT.

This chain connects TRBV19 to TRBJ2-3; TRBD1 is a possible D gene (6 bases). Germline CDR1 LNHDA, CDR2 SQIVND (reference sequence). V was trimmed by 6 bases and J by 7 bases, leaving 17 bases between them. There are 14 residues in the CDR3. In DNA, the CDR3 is TGTGCCAGTAGCGCCGATCCGGGACATCATACGCAGTATTTT. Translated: CASSADPGHHTQYF.

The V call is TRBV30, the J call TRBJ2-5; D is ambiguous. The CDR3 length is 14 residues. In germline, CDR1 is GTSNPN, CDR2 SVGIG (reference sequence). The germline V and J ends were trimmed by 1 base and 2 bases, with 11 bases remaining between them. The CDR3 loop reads CAWSAGARQETQYF. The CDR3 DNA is TGTGCCTGGAGTGCTGGAGCTAGGCAAGAGACCCAGTACTTC.

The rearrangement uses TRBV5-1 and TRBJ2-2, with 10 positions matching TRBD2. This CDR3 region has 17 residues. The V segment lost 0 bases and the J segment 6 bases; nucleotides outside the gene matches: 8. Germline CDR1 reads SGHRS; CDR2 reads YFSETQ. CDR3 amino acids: CASSLDVLAGVAGELFF. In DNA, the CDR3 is TGCGCCAGCAGCTTGGATGTGCTAGCGGGAGTGGCCGGGGAGCTGTTTTTT.

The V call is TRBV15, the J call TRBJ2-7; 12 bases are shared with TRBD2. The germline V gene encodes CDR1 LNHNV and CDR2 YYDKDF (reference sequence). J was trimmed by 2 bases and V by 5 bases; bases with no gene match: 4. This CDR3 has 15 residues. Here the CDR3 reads CATSFGLAGPYEQYF. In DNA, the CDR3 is TGTGCCACCAGCTTTGGACTAGCGGGACCCTACGAGCAGTACTTC.

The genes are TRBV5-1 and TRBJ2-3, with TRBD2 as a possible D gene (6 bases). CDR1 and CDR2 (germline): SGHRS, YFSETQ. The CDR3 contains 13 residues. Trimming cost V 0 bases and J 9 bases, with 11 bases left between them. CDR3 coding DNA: TGCGCCAGCAGCTTGGAAACACTAGCCACGCAGTATTTT. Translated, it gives CASSLETLATQYF.

In nucleotides, the CDR3 is TGCGCCAGCAGCCCACAAGGGACTAGCGGGAGCCTCACCGGGGAGCTGTTTTTT. This encodes CASSPQGTSGSLTGELFF. This chain joins TRBV4-3 and TRBJ2-2, with TRBD2 identical over 14 bases. The germline V gene encodes CDR1 LGHNA and CDR2 YSLEER. Trimming at V came to 4 bases and at J to 4 bases, leaving 8 bases not matched to a gene. CDR3 size: 18 residues.

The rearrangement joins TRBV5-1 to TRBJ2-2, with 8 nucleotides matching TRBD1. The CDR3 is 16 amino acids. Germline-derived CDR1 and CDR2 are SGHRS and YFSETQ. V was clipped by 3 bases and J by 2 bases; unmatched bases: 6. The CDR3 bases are TGCGCCAGCAGCTCCGGACAGGGCCCTAACACCGGGGAGCTGTTTTTT. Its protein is CASSSGQGPNTGELFF.

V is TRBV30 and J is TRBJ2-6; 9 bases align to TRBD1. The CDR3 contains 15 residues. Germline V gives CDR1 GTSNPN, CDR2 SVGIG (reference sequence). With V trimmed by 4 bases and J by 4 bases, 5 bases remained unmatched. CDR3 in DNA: TGTGCCTGGAACAGGGGGCTTGGCGGGGCCAACGTCCTGACTTTC. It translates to CAWNRGLGGANVLTF.

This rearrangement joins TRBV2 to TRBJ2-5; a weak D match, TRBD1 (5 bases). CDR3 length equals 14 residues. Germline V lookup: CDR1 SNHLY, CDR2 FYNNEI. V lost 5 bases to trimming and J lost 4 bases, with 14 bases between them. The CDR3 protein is CASSPQGTGETQYF. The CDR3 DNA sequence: TGTGCCAGCAGTCCTCAGGGTACTGGAGAGACCCAGTACTTC.

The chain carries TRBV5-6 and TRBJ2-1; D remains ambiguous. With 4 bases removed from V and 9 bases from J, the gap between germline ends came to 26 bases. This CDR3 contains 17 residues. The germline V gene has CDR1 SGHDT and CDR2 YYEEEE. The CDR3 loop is CASSPLKVATAASEQFF. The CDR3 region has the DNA TGTGCCAGCAGCCCCCTAAAGGTGGCTACCGCGGCGAGTGAGCAGTTCTTC.

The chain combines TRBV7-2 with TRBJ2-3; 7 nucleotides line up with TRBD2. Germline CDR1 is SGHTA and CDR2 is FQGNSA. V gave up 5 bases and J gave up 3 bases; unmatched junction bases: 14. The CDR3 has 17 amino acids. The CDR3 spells CASSNPHGAGATDTQYF. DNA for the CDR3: TGTGCCAGCAGCAATCCCCACGGGGCGGGAGCAACAGATACGCAGTATTTT.

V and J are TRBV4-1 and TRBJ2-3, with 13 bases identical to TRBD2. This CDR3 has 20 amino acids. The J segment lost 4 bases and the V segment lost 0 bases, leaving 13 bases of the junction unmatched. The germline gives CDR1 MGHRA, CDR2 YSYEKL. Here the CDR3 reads CASSQDTTSGGFWVADTQYF. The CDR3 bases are TGCGCCAGCAGCCAAGATACGACTAGCGGGGGGTTCTGGGTCGCAGATACGCAGTATTTT.

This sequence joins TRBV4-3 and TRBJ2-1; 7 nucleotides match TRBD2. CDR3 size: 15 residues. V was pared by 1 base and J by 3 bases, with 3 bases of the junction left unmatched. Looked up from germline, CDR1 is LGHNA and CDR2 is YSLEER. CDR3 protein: CASSQVQRDYNEQFF. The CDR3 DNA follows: TGCGCCAGCAGCCAAGTCCAGCGGGACTACAATGAGCAGTTCTTC.

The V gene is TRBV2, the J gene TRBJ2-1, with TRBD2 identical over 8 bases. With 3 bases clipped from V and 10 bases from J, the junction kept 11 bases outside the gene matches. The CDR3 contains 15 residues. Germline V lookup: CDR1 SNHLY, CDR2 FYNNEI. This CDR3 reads CASSEVGGRYLEQFF. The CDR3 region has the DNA TGTGCCAGCAGTGAGGTCGGCGGGAGGTATTTGGAGCAGTTCTTC.

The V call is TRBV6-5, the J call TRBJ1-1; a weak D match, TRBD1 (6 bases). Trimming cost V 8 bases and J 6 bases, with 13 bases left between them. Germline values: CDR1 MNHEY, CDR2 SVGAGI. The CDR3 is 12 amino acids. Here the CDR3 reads CASGPGGPEAFF. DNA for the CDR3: TGTGCCAGCGGACCTGGGGGCCCTGAAGCTTTCTTT.

The CDR3 bases are TGTGCCAGCAGTTCGAGCGGGCCTAGCACAGATACGCAGTATTTT. It codes for CASSSSGPSTDTQYF. This rearrangement joins TRBV2 to TRBJ2-3; weak D call: TRBD2 (6 bases). The V end was cut by 5 bases, the J end by 0 bases, with 12 bases between. The V gene's germline CDR1 is SNHLY and CDR2 FYNNEI. CDR3 size: 15 residues.

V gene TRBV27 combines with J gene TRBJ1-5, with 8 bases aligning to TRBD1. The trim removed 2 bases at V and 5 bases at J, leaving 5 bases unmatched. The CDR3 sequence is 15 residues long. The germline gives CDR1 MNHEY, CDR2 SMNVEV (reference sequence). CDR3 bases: TGTGCCAGCAGTTTAGTGGCAGGGGGCTATCAGCCCCAGCATTTT. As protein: CASSLVAGGYQPQHF.

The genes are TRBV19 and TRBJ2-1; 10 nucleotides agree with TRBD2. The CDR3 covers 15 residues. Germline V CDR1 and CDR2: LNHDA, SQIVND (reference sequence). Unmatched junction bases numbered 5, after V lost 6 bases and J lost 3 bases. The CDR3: CASSDTSGIYNEQFF. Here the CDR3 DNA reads TGTGCCAGTAGCGACACTAGCGGGATCTACAATGAGCAGTTCTTC. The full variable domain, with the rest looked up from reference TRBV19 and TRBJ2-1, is DGGITQSPKYLFRKEGQNVTLSCEQNLNHDAMYWYRQDPGQGLRLIYYSQIVNDFQKGDIAEGYSVSREKKESFPLTVTSAQKNPTAFYLCASSDTSGIYNEQFFGPGTRLTVL.

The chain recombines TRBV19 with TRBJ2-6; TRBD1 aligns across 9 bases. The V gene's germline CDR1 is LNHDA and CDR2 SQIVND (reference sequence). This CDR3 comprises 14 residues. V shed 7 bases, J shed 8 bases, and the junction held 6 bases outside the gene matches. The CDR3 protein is CASTVDRGSNVLTF. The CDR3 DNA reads TGTGCCAGTACTGTGGACAGGGGTTCCAACGTCCTGACTTTC. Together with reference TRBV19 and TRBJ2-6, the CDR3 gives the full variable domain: DGGITQSPKYLFRKEGQNVTLSCEQNLNHDAMYWYRQDPGQGLRLIYYSQIVNDFQKGDIAEGYSVSREKKESFPLTVTSAQKNPTAFYLCASTVDRGSNVLTFGAGSRLTVL.

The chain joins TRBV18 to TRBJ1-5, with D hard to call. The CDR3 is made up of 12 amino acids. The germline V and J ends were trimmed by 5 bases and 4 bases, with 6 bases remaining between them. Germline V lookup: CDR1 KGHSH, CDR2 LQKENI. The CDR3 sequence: CASSVTNQPQHF. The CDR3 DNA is TGTGCCAGCTCAGTGACTAATCAGCCCCAGCATTTT.

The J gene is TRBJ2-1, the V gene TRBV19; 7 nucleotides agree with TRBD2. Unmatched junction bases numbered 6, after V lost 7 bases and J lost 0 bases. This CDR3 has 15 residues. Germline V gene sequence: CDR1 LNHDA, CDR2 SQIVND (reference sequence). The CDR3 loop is CASTEAGSSYNEQFF. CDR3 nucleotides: TGTGCCAGTACGGAAGCGGGAAGCTCCTACAATGAGCAGTTCTTC.

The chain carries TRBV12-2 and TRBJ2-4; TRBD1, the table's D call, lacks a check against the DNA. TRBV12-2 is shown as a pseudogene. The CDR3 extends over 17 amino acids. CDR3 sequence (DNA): TGTGCAAGTCGCTTAGGAATCGTGGACAGGGAATTGGACATTCAGTACTTC. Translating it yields CASRLGIVDRELDIQYF.

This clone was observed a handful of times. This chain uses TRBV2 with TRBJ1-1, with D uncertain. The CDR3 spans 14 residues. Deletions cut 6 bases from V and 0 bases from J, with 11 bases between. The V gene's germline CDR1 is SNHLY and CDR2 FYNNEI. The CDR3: CASSVLIMNTEAFF. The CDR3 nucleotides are TGTGCCAGCAGCGTACTTATCATGAACACTGAAGCTTTCTTT.

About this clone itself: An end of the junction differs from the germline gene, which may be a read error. CDR3 protein: CASSLSLGELFF. The CDR3, as DNA: TGTGCCAGCAGTCTATCACTCGGGGAGCTGTTTTTT. The rearrangement joins TRBV27 to TRBJ2-2, with D hard to call. Germline lookup yields CDR1 MNHEY and CDR2 SMNVEV (reference sequence). This CDR3 is built from 12 residues.

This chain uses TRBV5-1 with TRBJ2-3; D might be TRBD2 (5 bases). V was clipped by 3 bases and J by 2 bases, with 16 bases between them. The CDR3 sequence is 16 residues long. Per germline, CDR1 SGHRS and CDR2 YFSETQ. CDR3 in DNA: TGCGCCAGCAGCTGGGCGAACCGGGGAAACACAGATACGCAGTATTTT. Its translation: CASSWANRGNTDTQYF.